The 32 T cell receptor beta chains in this list originate from one sample, sequenced in a study of blood T cell repertoires in COVID-19. The repertoire was sequenced with immunoSEQ multiplex PCR; TCRdb's copy has only in-frame clones and lacks some. The table lists around 100,000 clones, around 85% of them singletons. Sequencing was done on a sample of peripheral blood. The receptors shown here come from a human donor in a cohort sampled during active COVID-19.

This clone occurred a few times. The gene calls are TRBV4-2 and TRBJ2-5; TRBD1 aligns across 8 bases. V gave up 5 bases and J gave up 3 bases; unmatched junction bases: 5. Germline-derived CDR1 and CDR2 are LGHNA and YNFKEQ. The CDR3 is 14 amino acids. The CDR3, as DNA: TGTGCCAGCAGCACCGGGACAGGTGAAGAGACCCAGTACTTC. It encodes CASSTGTGEETQYF.

CDR3 region: CASSETGLSEQYF. CDR3 bases: TGTGCCAGCAGCGAAACAGGGTTGAGCGAGCAGTACTTC. The chain joins TRBV9 to TRBJ2-7; tentative D call: TRBD1 (6 bases). The ends were cut back, 3 bases at V and 6 bases at J, with 13 bases in the middle. Germline values: CDR1 SGDLS, CDR2 YYNGEE. The CDR3 spans 13 residues.

This sequence joins TRBV28 and TRBJ1-4; 8 bases match TRBD1. The germline CDR1 and CDR2 sequences are MDHEN and SYDVKM. The CDR3 is made up of 16 amino acids. J lost 8 bases, V lost 6 bases, and 14 bases had no gene match. The CDR3 sequence is CASSAPRDRRVEKLFF. The CDR3 DNA follows: TGTGCCAGCAGCGCCCCCCGGGACAGGCGGGTGGAAAAACTGTTTTTT.

The chain employs TRBV5-5 and TRBJ1-1; D remains unclear. Per germline, CDR1 SGHKS and CDR2 YYEKEE (reference sequence). Trimming left V 5 bases short and J 3 bases short, with 11 bases between. The CDR3 runs 13 residues. DNA of the CDR3: TGTGCCAGCAGTTACACACGGGACACTGAAGCTTTCTTT. Translating gives CASSYTRDTEAFF.

This chain joins TRBV5-4 and TRBJ1-2; 8 bases fit TRBD1. The CDR3 contains 16 residues. Germline loops: CDR1 SGHNT, CDR2 YYREEE (reference sequence). The V segment lost 4 bases and the J segment 7 bases; nucleotides outside the gene matches: 15. CDR3 DNA sequence: TGTGCCAGCAGCCCCATGTCGAGGGCAGGGGGCTCTGGCTACACCTTC. Translation: CASSPMSRAGGSGYTF.

This clone has just a few counts. CDR3 in DNA: TGTGCCAGCAGCTTAGGCTCATTAACCTACAGGGACCCCTATGGCTACACCTTC. It is translated as CASSLGSLTYRDPYGYTF. V is TRBV5-6 and J is TRBJ1-2, with D possibly TRBD1 on 6 matching bases. The germline CDR1 and CDR2 sequences are SGHDT and YYEEEE. The V and J ends lost 2 bases and 4 bases respectively, with 24 bases between them. The CDR3 has 18 residues.

The rearrangement links TRBV4-2 to TRBJ2-7, with 8 bases lining up with TRBD2. Germline lookup yields CDR1 LGHNA and CDR2 YNFKEQ. V was clipped by 1 base and J by 8 bases; unmatched bases: 7. The CDR3 totals 14 residues. CDR3 coding DNA: TGTGCCAGCAGCCAAGGTCCTAGCGGGTTGCAGCAGTACTTC. Translating gives CASSQGPSGLQQYF.

The chain carries TRBV6-6 and TRBJ1-4; TRBD1 might be the D (5 bases). Germline V gives CDR1 MNHNY, CDR2 SVGAGI (reference sequence). The CDR3 covers 16 residues. V was cut by 5 bases and J by 0 bases, with 13 bases left in between. CDR3 nucleotide sequence: TGTGCCAGCAGTCGAAAGGGGACTTCAACTAATGAAAAACTGTTTTTT. It yields the protein CASSRKGTSTNEKLFF.

The V and J genes are TRBV27 and TRBJ1-1, with a possible D match to TRBD1 (6 bases). V shed 5 bases and J shed 2 bases, with 12 bases lying between them. CDR1 and CDR2 (germline): MNHEY, SMNVEV (reference sequence). The CDR3 sequence is 14 residues long. DNA of the CDR3: TGTGCCAGCAGTCTATTGACAGGCAACACTGAAGCTTTCTTT. Translating gives CASSLLTGNTEAFF.

The chain recombines TRBV2 with TRBJ2-7, with 13 positions matching TRBD2. CDR3 length: 15 residues. From germline, CDR1 is SNHLY and CDR2 FYNNEI. Trimming at V came to 5 bases and at J to 1 base, leaving 2 bases not matched to a gene. The CDR3: CASSLTSGGSYEQYF. The CDR3 nucleotides are TGTGCCAGCAGTTTGACTAGCGGGGGGTCCTACGAGCAGTACTTC.

This chain joins TRBV6-5 and TRBJ1-6; D gene unclear. The germline gives CDR1 MNHEY, CDR2 SVGAGI. This CDR3 is built from 12 residues. The ends were cut back, 6 bases at V and 7 bases at J, with 7 bases in the middle. CDR3 coding DNA: TGTGCCAGCAGGATGCAGAATTCACCCCTCCACTTT. As protein: CASRMQNSPLHF.

This sequence joins TRBV3-1 (or the pseudogene TRBV3-2) and TRBJ2-7; 11 bases fit TRBD2. With V trimmed by 1 base and J by 8 bases, 7 bases remained unmatched. This CDR3 contains 15 residues. Germline V lookup: CDR1 LGHDT, CDR2 YNNKEL (reference sequence). CDR3 sequence: CASSQATSGGMKQYF. The CDR3 nucleotides are TGTGCCAGCAGCCAAGCAACTAGCGGGGGAATGAAGCAGTACTTC.

The V gene is TRBV4-3, the J gene TRBJ2-5, with 8 bases aligning to TRBD1. V lost 0 bases to trimming and J lost 5 bases; unmatched junction nucleotides: 8. The CDR3 runs to 16 residues. From germline, CDR1 is LGHNA and CDR2 YSLEER. The CDR3 loop is CASSQDLPGGWETQYF. The CDR3 nucleotides are TGCGCCAGCAGCCAAGATCTCCCAGGGGGCTGGGAGACCCAGTACTTC.

This clone was picked up one time. The chain has TRBV5-1 and TRBJ2-2; the D is unclear. There are 14 residues in the CDR3. From germline, CDR1 is SGHRS and CDR2 YFSETQ. V was cut by 1 base and J by 4 bases, with 8 bases left in between. The CDR3 coding sequence is TGCGCCAGCAGCTTGTTAGATAGCACCGGGGAGCTGTTTTTT. It yields the protein CASSLLDSTGELFF.

The chain has TRBV7-2 and TRBJ2-7; 11 positions agree with TRBD2. V dropped 4 bases and J dropped 4; count of bases not matched to a gene: 12. The CDR3 covers 17 residues. Germline V gives CDR1 SGHTA, CDR2 FQGNSA. CDR3 amino acids: CASSSRPGTSGPYEQYF. In nucleotides, the CDR3 is TGTGCCAGCAGCTCGCGGCCGGGGACTAGCGGACCATACGAGCAGTACTTC.

This clone was found a few times. The CDR3 reads CASSDPPGEAFF. In nucleotides, the CDR3 is TGTGCCAGCAGTGACCCGCCCGGGGAAGCTTTCTTT. This chain connects TRBV6-4 to TRBJ1-1; no clear D. The CDR3 loop spans 12 amino acids. CDR1 and CDR2 from the germline V gene are MRHNA and SNTAGT. Between the trimmed V and J ends, which lost 2 bases and 8 bases, there was a span of 9 bases.

V usage is TRBV10-3 and J usage is TRBJ1-5; TRBD1 is a possible D gene (6 bases). Trimming shortened V by 4 bases and J by 3 bases, and 13 bases separated the two germline ends. In germline, CDR1 is ENHRY, CDR2 SYGVKD. The CDR3 contains 15 residues. The CDR3 loop is CAISAHRDDNQPQHF. CDR3 sequence (DNA): TGTGCCATCAGTGCGCACAGGGATGACAATCAGCCCCAGCATTTT.

This clone was detected once. This rearrangement joins TRBV6-2 or TRBV6-3 to TRBJ2-3; TRBD1 agrees at 9 bases. The CDR3 extends over 15 amino acids. The trim removed 6 bases at V and 3 bases at J, leaving 7 bases unmatched. CDR1 is MNHEY, CDR2 SVGEGT, per germline. The CDR3 nucleotides are TGTGCCAGCAGCCCGGGACAGGGCTCTACAGATACGCAGTATTTT. Its translation is CASSPGQGSTDTQYF.

This clone appeared once. The V and J genes are TRBV6-5 and TRBJ1-4; D gene unclear. The CDR3 has 15 amino acids. Germline V gene sequence: CDR1 MNHEY, CDR2 SVGAGI. Trimming pared 2 bases from V and 0 bases from J, leaving 7 bases between. CDR3 amino acids: CASSYRPATNEKLFF. The CDR3 nucleotides read TGTGCCAGCAGTTACCGTCCCGCAACTAATGAAAAACTGTTTTTT.

V gene TRBV19 combines with J gene TRBJ2-7; 9 positions agree with TRBD1. After removal of 5 bases from V and 5 bases from J, the junction contained 10 bases not matched to a gene. The germline V gene has CDR1 LNHDA and CDR2 SQIVND (reference sequence). This CDR3 contains 15 residues. CDR3 nucleotide sequence: TGTGCCAGTAGTTGGGGACAGGGAAGGGGGGACGAGCAGTACTTC. The encoded protein is CASSWGQGRGDEQYF.

The V gene is TRBV7-9, the J gene TRBJ2-5; TRBD1 aligns across 9 bases. The V and J ends lost 6 bases and 4 bases, in that order; junction bases with no gene match: 9. The germline V gene encodes CDR1 SEHNR and CDR2 FQNEAQ (reference sequence). The CDR3 consists of 15 residues. CDR3 DNA: TGTGCCAGCAGTCGACAGGGGGTTGTATCAGAGACCCAGTACTTC. Translation: CASSRQGVVSETQYF.

The chain carries TRBV11-1 and TRBJ2-5; 7 positions agree with TRBD2. The germline gives CDR1 SGHAT, CDR2 FQDESV (reference sequence). V gave up 5 bases and J gave up 0 bases; unmatched junction bases: 6. The length of the CDR3 is 15 residues. CDR3 loop: CASSRLAGDQETQYF. Here the CDR3 DNA reads TGTGCCAGCAGCCGACTGGCGGGGGACCAAGAGACCCAGTACTTC. Drawing the rest from reference TRBV11-1 and TRBJ2-5, the complete variable domain is EAEVAQSPRYKITEKSQAVAFWCDPISGHATLYWYRQILGQGPELLVQFQDESVVDDSQLPKDRFSAERLKGVDSTLKIQPAELGDSAMYLCASSRLAGDQETQYFGPGTRLLVL.

This clone has just a few counts. V and J are TRBV12-5 and TRBJ2-2, with D tentatively TRBD1 (5 bases). This CDR3 has 16 residues. Per the germline V gene, CDR1 is LGHNT and CDR2 is FRNRAP. V gave up 3 bases and J gave up 0 bases, with 11 bases separating them. Written as DNA, the CDR3 is TGTGCTAGTGGTTTTTGGACATACGCGAACACCGGGGAGCTGTTTTTT. Amino acids: CASGFWTYANTGELFF.

This rearrangement joins TRBV6-1 to TRBJ1-5; weak D call: TRBD1 (5 bases). This CDR3 region has 16 residues. V lost 2 bases, J lost 2 bases, and 13 bases lay in between. The germline V gene has CDR1 MNHNS and CDR2 SASEGT. CDR3 DNA: TGTGCCAGCAGTGAAATGGGTGGGGCCCGCAATCAGCCCCAGCATTTT. Translated, it gives CASSEMGGARNQPQHF.

The CDR3 protein is CASSHAQGSGDEKLFF. CDR3 bases: TGCGCCAGCAGCCACGCACAGGGCTCAGGAGATGAAAAACTGTTTTTT. V and J are TRBV4-1 and TRBJ1-4; D may be TRBD1 (6 bases). Germline V lookup: CDR1 MGHRA, CDR2 YSYEKL. This CDR3 spans 16 amino acids. V gave up 3 bases and J gave up 6 bases, with 17 bases separating them.

The genes are TRBV6-5 and TRBJ1-2; weak D call: TRBD1 (5 bases). The V gene's germline CDR1 is MNHEY and CDR2 SVGAGI. V was cut by 8 bases and J by 2 bases, with 9 bases left in between. The length of the CDR3 is 12 residues. The CDR3 loop is CASLGANYGYTF. CDR3 bases: TGTGCCAGCCTAGGGGCCAACTATGGCTACACCTTC.

The V gene is TRBV7-3, the J gene TRBJ1-1; D is unresolved. This CDR3 region has 15 residues. The ends were cut back, 5 bases at V and 0 bases at J, with 13 bases in the middle. Germline CDR1 is SGHTA and CDR2 is FQGTGA. Written as DNA, the CDR3 is TGTGCCAGCAGCCCATCCGGAACTATGAACACTGAAGCTTTCTTT. It encodes CASSPSGTMNTEAFF.

V and J are TRBV30 and TRBJ2-7, with TRBD2 identical over 8 bases. The CDR3 contains 13 residues. Per germline, CDR1 GTSNPN and CDR2 SVGIG (reference sequence). V lost 0 bases and J lost 3; bases outside the gene matches: 1. CDR3: CAWSVGGGYEQYF. CDR3 in DNA: TGTGCCTGGAGTGTCGGGGGGGGCTACGAGCAGTACTTC. Using reference TRBV30 and TRBJ2-7 for the parts outside the CDR3, the full variable domain is SQTIHQWPATLVQPVGSPLSLECTVEGTSNPNLYWYRQAAGRGLQLLFYSVGIGQISSEVPQNLSASRPQDRQFILSSKKLLLSDSGFYLCAWSVGGGYEQYFGPGTRLTVT.

The rearrangement joins TRBV11-2 to TRBJ1-1; 9 bases agree with TRBD1. The CDR3 consists of 17 residues. V shed 3 bases, J shed 0 bases, and the junction held 8 bases outside the gene matches. Germline CDR1 reads SGHAT; CDR2 reads FQNNGV. This chain's CDR3 is CASSLGQGIGVNTEAFF. Written as DNA, the CDR3 is TGTGCCAGCAGCTTGGGACAGGGAATCGGCGTGAACACTGAAGCTTTCTTT.

The rearrangement links TRBV3-1 (or the pseudogene TRBV3-2) to TRBJ1-6, with unresolved D. The CDR3 totals 13 residues. From germline, CDR1 is LGHDT and CDR2 YNNKEL (reference sequence). V lost 1 base and J lost 6, with 4 bases in between. Written as DNA, the CDR3 is TGTGCCAGCAGCCAAGGCGGTAATTCACCCCTCCACTTT. Translated: CASSQGGNSPLHF.

The V call is TRBV7-9, the J call TRBJ1-2, with D possibly being TRBD1 (5 bases). CDR1 SEHNR and CDR2 FQNEAQ come from the germline V gene (reference sequence). V gave up 5 bases and J gave up 0 bases, with 7 bases separating them. The CDR3 has 13 residues. CDR3 protein: CASSQQANYGYTF. The DNA for the CDR3 is TGTGCCAGCAGCCAACAGGCTAACTATGGCTACACCTTC.

This clone was detected a few times. The chain's CDR3 is CSASLAGAPTDTQYF. In DNA, the CDR3 is TGCAGTGCTAGTTTAGCGGGGGCCCCCACAGATACGCAGTATTTT. This rearrangement joins TRBV20-1 to TRBJ2-3; 9 nucleotides align to TRBD2. CDR1 DFQATT and CDR2 SNEGSKA come from the germline V gene (reference sequence). CDR3 size: 15 residues. V trimming: 3 bases; J trimming: 2 bases; junction bases outside the gene matches: 6.